This T cell receptor (beta chain) appears in the sequencing data of a study of molecular identifiers for immune sequencing clone quantification. Study-wide context: Sequencing covered four of five parts into which replicate RNA from around 20,000 or 100,000 naive CD8 cells was split.

Sorting was used to obtain naive CD8 T cells (CD8+CD4-CCR7+CD45RA+). Study results and limitations: Spike-in Jurkat TCR RNA from a single cell reportedly registered among approximately 900,000 naive cells.

The authors built bulk TCR libraries by previously described methods with listed TCR primers. TCRdb ran MiXCR on the PCR reads and lists one entry per CDR3 protein. In the table there are some 680,000 distinct CDR3 sequences, roughly 25% of which are singletons. Many counts were recorded for this clonotype. Antigen unknown. J was trimmed by 6 bases and V by 5 bases; bases with no gene match: 6. This CDR3 has 14 amino acids. Per germline, CDR1 MGHRA and CDR2 YSYEKL. This receptor was identified in a human donor in good health. Some libraries in this study had Jurkat cell RNA spiked in. V is TRBV4-1 and J is TRBJ1-5; 8 nucleotides agree with TRBD1. Sequencing input: naive CD8+ T cells from blood, with Jurkat cell RNA spiked in. Subset here: FACS-sorted CD8+CD4-CCR7+CD45RA+ naive T cells. CDR3 sequence: CASSDRGGSQPQHF. In DNA form, the CDR3 reads TGCGCCAGCAGCGACAGGGGCGGTAGTCAGCCCCAGCATTTT.